The 3 T cell receptor beta chains below come from one sample, sequenced in a study of blood T cell repertoires in COVID-19. Produced via immunoSEQ multiplex PCR; TCRdb's table is partial and in-frame only. This table holds some 100,000 clones, 91% found once. The sequenced sample consisted of peripheral blood. The receptors here all came from a man in his 60s with acute or convalescent COVID-19.

The CDR3 DNA sequence: TGTGCCAGCAGCCAAGAGGGCCGCGGGAGTGGGACAGATACGCAGTATTTT. Translation gives CASSQEGRGSGTDTQYF. V usage is TRBV4-2 and J usage is TRBJ2-3, with TRBD2 matching 7 bases. CDR1 is LGHNA and CDR2 is YNFKEQ in the germline V gene. The CDR3 has 17 amino acids. V was clipped by 0 bases and J by 3 bases; unmatched bases: 9.

The chain couples TRBV19 to TRBJ2-3; 8 bases line up with TRBD2. Trimming removed 5 bases from V and 3 bases from J; junction bases left unmatched: 7. The CDR3 is made up of 15 amino acids. Germline V gene data show CDR1 as LNHDA and CDR2 as SQIVND (reference sequence). CDR3 in amino acids: CASSLRGGATDTQYF. The CDR3 DNA reads as TGTGCCAGTAGTCTCCGGGGGGGTGCGACAGATACGCAGTATTTT. Using reference TRBV19 and TRBJ2-3 for the parts outside the CDR3, the full variable domain is DGGITQSPKYLFRKEGQNVTLSCEQNLNHDAMYWYRQDPGQGLRLIYYSQIVNDFQKGDIAEGYSVSREKKESFPLTVTSAQKNPTAFYLCASSLRGGATDTQYFGPGTRLTVL.

This clone has a handful of counts. V usage is TRBV5-6 and J usage is TRBJ1-3; no clear D. V lost 2 bases, J lost 2 bases, and 8 bases lay in between. In germline, CDR1 is SGHDT, CDR2 YYEEEE. CDR3 length: 14 residues. In nucleotides, the CDR3 is TGTGCCAGCAGCTTCGCGGAGGCTGGAAACACCATATATTTT. It specifies CASSFAEAGNTIYF.